This entry describes one TCR beta chain. As yet, its antigen is unknown. This table comes from immunoSEQ multiplex PCR, and its TCRdb copy is limited to in-frame clones, with some not included. The sample gives 90,000 or so clones, more than 90% of which show up once; 4.5% to 5% is in the top ten. This sample is drawn from a study of Tregs in tolerant kidney transplant recipients. The germline CDR1 and CDR2 sequences are MGHDK and SYGVNS. J gave up 4 bases and V 6 bases, and 6 bases lay outside the gene matches. This CDR3 contains 14 residues. Overall study results and limits: The most relevant donor-specific Treg TCRbeta repertoire apparently came from expansion with activated donor B cells. No direct test of biological reproducibility was done here. Few patients were studied, so findings need validation in larger groups.

The chain has TRBV25-1 and TRBJ2-1, with 7 bases aligning to TRBD1. Sequences were obtained from CD8+ T cells from blood. The TCR originated in a human donor in good health. The CDR3 loop reads CASRGQGVYNEQFF. CDR3 sequence (DNA): TGTGCCAGCAGGGGGCAGGGGGTATACAATGAGCAGTTCTTC.